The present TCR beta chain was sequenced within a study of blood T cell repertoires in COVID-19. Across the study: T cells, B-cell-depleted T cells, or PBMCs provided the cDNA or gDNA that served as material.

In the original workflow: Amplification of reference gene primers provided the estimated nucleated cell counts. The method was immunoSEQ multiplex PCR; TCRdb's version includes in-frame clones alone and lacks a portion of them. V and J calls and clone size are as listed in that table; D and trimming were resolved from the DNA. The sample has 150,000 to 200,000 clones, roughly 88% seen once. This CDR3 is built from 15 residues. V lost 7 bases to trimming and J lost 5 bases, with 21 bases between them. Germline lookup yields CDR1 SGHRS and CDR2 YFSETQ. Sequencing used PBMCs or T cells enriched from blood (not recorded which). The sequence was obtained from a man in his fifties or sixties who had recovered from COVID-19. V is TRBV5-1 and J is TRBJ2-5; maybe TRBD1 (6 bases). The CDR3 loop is CASGPGEQGWETQYF. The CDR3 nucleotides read TGCGCCAGCGGGCCCGGGGAACAGGGTTGGGAGACCCAGTACTTC.